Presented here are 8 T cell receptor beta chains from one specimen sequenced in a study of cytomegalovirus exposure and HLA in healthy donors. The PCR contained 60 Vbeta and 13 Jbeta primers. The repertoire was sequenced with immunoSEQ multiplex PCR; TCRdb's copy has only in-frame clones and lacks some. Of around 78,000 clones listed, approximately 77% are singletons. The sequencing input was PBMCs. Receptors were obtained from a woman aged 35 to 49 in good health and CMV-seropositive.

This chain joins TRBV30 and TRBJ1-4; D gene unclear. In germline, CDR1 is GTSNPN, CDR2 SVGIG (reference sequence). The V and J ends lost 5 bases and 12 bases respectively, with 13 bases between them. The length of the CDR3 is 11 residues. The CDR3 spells CAWGQAYELFF. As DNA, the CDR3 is TGTGCCTGGGGTCAGGCATATGAACTGTTTTTT.

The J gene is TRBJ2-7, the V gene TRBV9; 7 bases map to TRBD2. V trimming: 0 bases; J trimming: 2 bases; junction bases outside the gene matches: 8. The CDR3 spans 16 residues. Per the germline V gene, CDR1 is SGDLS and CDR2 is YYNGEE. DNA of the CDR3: TGTGCCAGCAGCGTAGGGGCGGGGGACCTCGCCTACGAGCAGTACTTC. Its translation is CASSVGAGDLAYEQYF.

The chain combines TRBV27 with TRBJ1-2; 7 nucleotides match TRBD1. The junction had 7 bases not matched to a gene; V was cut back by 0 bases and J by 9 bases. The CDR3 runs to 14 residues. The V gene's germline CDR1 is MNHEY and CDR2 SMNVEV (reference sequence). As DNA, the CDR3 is TGTGCCAGCAGTTTATCCGGGACAGCGCTGAGCTACACCTTC. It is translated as CASSLSGTALSYTF.

For the CDR3, the DNA is TGTGCCAGCAGCTTGAACGGGGGATCCTACGAGCAGTACTTC. Its protein is CASSLNGGSYEQYF. The V gene is TRBV5-6, the J gene TRBJ2-7; D may be TRBD2 (6 bases). CDR3 size: 14 residues. V shed 1 base and J shed 1 base, with 9 bases lying between them. CDR1 is SGHDT, CDR2 YYEEEE, per germline. The whole variable domain, filled in from reference TRBV5-6 and TRBJ2-7, reads DAGVTQSPTHLIKTRGQQVTLRCSPKSGHDTVSWYQQALGQGPQFIFQYYEEEERQRGNFPDRFSGHQFPNYSSELNVNALLLGDSALYLCASSLNGGSYEQYFGPGTRLTVT.

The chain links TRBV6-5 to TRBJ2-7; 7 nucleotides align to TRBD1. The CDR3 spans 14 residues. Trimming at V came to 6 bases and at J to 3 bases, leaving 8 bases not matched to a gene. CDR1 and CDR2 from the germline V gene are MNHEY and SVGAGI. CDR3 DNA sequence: TGTGCCAGCAGGTGGGGTCCAGGGGGCTACGAGCAGTACTTC. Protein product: CASRWGPGGYEQYF.

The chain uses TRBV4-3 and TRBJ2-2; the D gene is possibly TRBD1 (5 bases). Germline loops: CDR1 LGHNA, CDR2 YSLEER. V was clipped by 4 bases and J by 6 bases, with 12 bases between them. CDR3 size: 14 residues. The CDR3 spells CASSRTQGSGELFF. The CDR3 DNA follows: TGCGCCAGCAGCCGTACTCAGGGTTCCGGGGAGCTGTTTTTT.

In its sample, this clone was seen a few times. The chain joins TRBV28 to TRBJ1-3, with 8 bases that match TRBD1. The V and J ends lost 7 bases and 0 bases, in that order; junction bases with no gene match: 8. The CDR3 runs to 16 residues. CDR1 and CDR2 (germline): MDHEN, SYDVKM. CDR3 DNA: TGTGCCAGCACCGGACAGGGCCGCTTCTCTGGAAACACCATATATTTT. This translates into CASTGQGRFSGNTIYF.

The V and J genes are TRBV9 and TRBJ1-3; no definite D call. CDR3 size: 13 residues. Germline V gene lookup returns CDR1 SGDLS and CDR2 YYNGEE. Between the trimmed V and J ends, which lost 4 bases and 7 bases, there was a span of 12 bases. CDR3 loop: CASSSSVANTIYF. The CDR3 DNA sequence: TGTGCCAGCAGCTCCTCCGTTGCGAACACCATATATTTT.